This T cell receptor (beta chain) was sequenced for a study of identical twins. Germline lookup yields CDR1 DFQATT and CDR2 SNEGSKA (reference sequence). Unmatched junction bases numbered 6, after V lost 8 bases and J lost 3 bases. The CDR3 spans 12 residues. TCRdb passed the 5' RACE reads through MiXCR, listing each CDR3 protein once. The data hold roughly 690,000 distinct CDR3 sequences, with over 20% observed a single time. Another study also made use of these data, one on T cells expressing NK-cell markers.

The sequenced material came from PBMCs. The rearrangement links TRBV20-1 to TRBJ1-1; 7 bases match TRBD1. The sequence was collected from a woman in her late teens or twenties in good health. CDR3 residues: CSTKGADTEAFF. The CDR3, as DNA: TGCAGTACTAAGGGGGCTGACACTGAAGCTTTCTTT.